This TCR beta chain appears in the sequencing data of a study of identical twins (dated by TCRdb to 2016 to 2017). Regarding the study in general: To test whether fetal clonotypes persist, the study used deep sequencing on TCR alpha and beta repertoires from monozygotic twins, unrelated adults of various ages, and cord blood. To rule out contamination, replicate twin experiments were performed at different times with different library preparation protocols. Beyond this particular receptor, the publication reports: Fewer insertions were carried by abundant cord blood beta clonotypes, a similar but weaker trend appeared in young adult naive repertoires, and no such trend appeared in memory repertoires. Compared with coincidental sharing between unrelated individuals, an excess of low generation-probability sequences was observed among out-of-frame TCR alpha sequences shared between twins. Invariant T cells such as MAIT and iNKT could partly confound zero-insertion analyses, although diverse VJ usage argued against such confounding for most clonotypes. Because the same donors could not be followed over many years, conclusions were based on cross-sectional statistical analysis. The excess sharing between twins in beta out-of-frame sequences was weaker because fewer shared sequences reduced the signal-to-noise ratio. In monozygotic twins, recombination models systematically underestimated out-of-frame TCR alpha sharing, but the models matched the sharing seen between unrelated individuals.

The library relied on 5' RACE. TCRdb lists the instrument as Illumina HiSeq 2000. A universal primer binding site was introduced by template switching, and a unique molecular identifier was present in the final cDNA, enabling accurate counting of TCR cDNA molecules. Specific primers in the conserved constant-segment region were used to synthesize first-strand cDNA for TCR alpha and beta chains. To control for contamination, each cDNA library was double barcoded with a SMART-Mk sample barcode plus Illumina barcodes. TruSeq adapter sequences along with Illumina sample barcodes were introduced in two successive PCR steps. The TCR alpha and beta cDNA libraries were sequenced on the Illumina HiSeq platform using custom primers. The authors' analysis ran thus. Unique molecular identifiers were extracted from raw reads with MiGEC, and CDR3 positions were determined with MiXCR. For each individual, recombination models were inferred using an EM algorithm with the repgenHMM and IGoR tools. The analysis of shared clonotypes was done with the tcR package in R, with sharing normalized by the product of cloneset sizes. To study raw recombination free of thymic and clonal selection effects, out-of-frame nonproductive sequences were analyzed. TCRdb reprocessed the public reads (quality trimming at Q25 with fastp, clone calling with MiXCR) and kept in-frame beta chains. Identical CDR3 proteins give one entry, which carries the most common genes and DNA. TCRdb, not the authors, supplied the V and J calls. Counted in this sample were about 520,000 distinct CDR3 sequences; about 20% of them appeared once. The ten largest make up about 0.93% of the sample.

The CDR3, from cysteine to phenylalanine, totals 13 residues. Solely the CDR3 DNA is kept, with 39 bases framed from the first base. V is pared back by 0 bases and J by 7 bases, with 12 bases lying between the germline termini. CDR1 SQVTM and CDR2 ANQGSEA are derived from the germline V gene. Every donor in the study was a healthy Caucasian. The twin cohort comprised three pairs of female monozygotic twins, all aged roughly 18 to 30 years. Positive isolation kits from Invitrogen were used to isolate CD4+ and CD8+ T cell populations. This clonotype has more than one count but fewer than ten. Its binding antigen is unknown. There are no base qualities to consult, and no much larger clone falls within one base. This sample also belongs to another study, concerning T cells expressing NK-cell markers. The second publication reports: Fewer than ten donors provided sorted CD3+CD56+NKG2C+, CD3+CD56+NKG2C- and CD3+CD56-NKG2C+ T-cell subsets, whose TCR beta-chain repertoires were profiled. Of the eight sequenced donors, seven were found to be HCMV-seropositive and one was found to be HCMV-seronegative. To restrict sorting to alphabetaTCR-expressing T cells, an anti-gammadeltaTCR antibody was added in several experiments. In six donors, the dominant CD3+CD56+NKG2C+ clonotypes ranked among the top 10 CD8+ clonotypes, making up about 1.0-7.5% of CD8+ T cells. Those dominant clonotypes were again the most abundant among CD3+CD56-NKG2C+ cells in four donors, at about 25-65%. Whether the expanded NKG2C-expressing T cell clones were specific for HCMV antigens remained unclear. The study sequenced eight donors, all healthy volunteers chosen at random: three men and five women. A commercial ELISA kit detecting HCMV-specific IgG in serum was used to determine HCMV serostatus. Reads were demultiplexed and grouped by UMI with MIGEC, and clonotypes were assembled and quantified with MiTCR. To remove erroneous sequences, TCR cDNA sequences were retained only when supported by two or more reads. The tcR package was used for downstream repertoire analysis, and clonotypes were matched across fractions by CDR3 nucleotide sequence plus V segment. Antigen specificity was annotated against VDJdb with VDJmatch, allowing one amino acid substitution in CDR3.

The rearranged chain carries TRBV29-1 and TRBJ1-2, and perhaps TRBD1 as D gene, on 5 matching bases. The source is a woman under 30 in good health. Sequencing was done on a sample of CD4+ T cells sorted from blood. The CDR3 protein is CSVEDLGGTGYTF. The nucleotide sequence is TGCAGCGTTGAAGATTTGGGGGGGACTGGCTACACCTTC.